The rows below give T cell receptor beta chains drawn from one sample of a study of CD8 T cells in Susac syndrome. Using its own MiXCR run on the immunoSEQ multiplex PCR reads, TCRdb lists one record per CDR3 protein. The table lists 100,000 or so distinct CDR3 sequences, around 90% of them singletons, with 0.14% in the top ten. Sequences were obtained from CD4+ T cells from PBMCs. The receptors come from a human donor in good health. CDR3s include the opening cysteine and the closing phenylalanine or tryptophan. The D gene is left open where the match is weak. A clone size is listed for some rows: how often the clone was seen (once, few, many), or a class if it is expanded.

TRBV7-6	.	TRBJ2-2	.	TGTGCCAGCAGCTTCGCGACAGGCATAAACACCGGGGAGCTGTTTTTT	CASSFATGINTGELFF
TRBV2	once	TRBJ1-4	.	TGTGCCAGCCGGGACTCGAGAAGGGAAAAACTGTTTTTT	CASRDSRREKLFF
TRBV19	.	TRBJ2-2	TRBD1	TGTGCCAGCGCTGGACAGGGAATGAGAACCGGGGAGCTGTTTTTT	CASAGQGMRTGELFF
TRBV6-1	.	TRBJ2-1	TRBD2	TGTGCCAGCATGGGACTAGCGGGGTACAATGAGCAGTTCTTC	CASMGLAGYNEQFF
TRBV5-1	.	TRBJ2-3	.	TGCGCCAGCAGCTTCGATCTGAGTCAGACAGATACGCAGTATTTT	CASSFDLSQTDTQYF
TRBV2	.	TRBJ1-5	.	TGTGCCAGCAGTGATCCAGGGGATGATCAGCCCCAGCATTTT	CASSDPGDDQPQHF
TRBV7-9	.	TRBJ1-2	.	TGTGCCAGCGGGGGCAGCATTGGACCTGCCACCTTC	CASGGSIGPATF
TRBV7-2	few	TRBJ2-5	.	TGTGCCAGCAGCGCACGTTGGACCCAGTACTTC	CASSARWTQYF
TRBV2	.	TRBJ2-2	.	TGTGCCAGCTCTTTGGTGGGGGAGCTGTTTTTT	CASSLVGELFF
TRBV7-2	.	TRBJ2-7	TRBD1	TGTGCCAGCAGCTTAGGGGGACAGGCCCACGAGCAGTACTTC	CASSLGGQAHEQYF
TRBV6-1	.	TRBJ2-7	.	TGTGCCAGCAGGGAGACACCTACCTACGAGCAGTACTTC	CASRETPTYEQYF
TRBV4-3	.	TRBJ2-3	TRBD2	TGCGCCAGCAGCCAAGCTCTAGCGGGAGTGGGAGATACGCAGTATTTT	CASSQALAGVGDTQYF
TRBV5-1	.	TRBJ1-1	.	TGCGCCAGCAGCTTGGCCCTTGGGCACAACACTGAAGCTTTCTTT	CASSLALGHNTEAFF
TRBV9	.	TRBJ1-5	.	TGTGCCAGCAGCCCAGGGGACCCAGATCAGCCCCAGCATTTT	CASSPGDPDQPQHF
TRBV12-3/TRBV12-4	.	TRBJ2-2	.	TGTGCCAGCCGACTATCCGCGAACACCGGGGAGCTGTTTTTT	CASRLSANTGELFF
TRBV15	.	TRBJ1-4	.	TGTGCCACCAGCAGAGAGGGCGGAAAACTGTTTTTT	CATSREGGKLFF
TRBV6-1	once	TRBJ2-5	.	TGTGCCAGCAGTGAGCCAGGGGTGGCCGGTTGGGCCCAGTACTTC	CASSEPGVAGWAQYF
TRBV19	.	TRBJ1-5	.	TGTGCCAGTAGCGATACAGGGAGCAATCAGCCCCAGCATTTT	CASSDTGSNQPQHF
TRBV5-4	.	TRBJ2-2	.	TGTGCCAGCAGCTCAGGCTATGGAGAGAACACCGGGGAGCTGTTTTTT	CASSSGYGENTGELFF
TRBV6-6	.	TRBJ2-1	TRBD1	TGTGCCATCCGGGACAGGGGTAGAAATGAGCAGTTCTTC	CAIRDRGRNEQFF
TRBV5-1	.	TRBJ2-1	TRBD2	TGCGCCAGCAGCTTGACTAGCGGGGACAGATACAATGAGCAGTTCTTC	CASSLTSGDRYNEQFF
TRBV14	.	TRBJ2-7	TRBD2	TGTGCCAGCAGCCAAGTGGGGACTAGCGGGAGTATGACGTACGAGCAGTACTTC	CASSQVGTSGSMTYEQYF
TRBV12-3/TRBV12-4	.	TRBJ2-1	.	TGTGCCAGCACCCTAGAACGGGCAGAGCAGTTCTTC	CASTLERAEQFF
TRBV6-1	.	TRBJ1-2	.	TGTGCCAGCAGTCCCCGGGCCTATGGCTACACCTTC	CASSPRAYGYTF
TRBV7-8	.	TRBJ1-2	.	TGTGCCAGCAGCTTAGCAGGGGAGGGCTACACCTTC	CASSLAGEGYTF
TRBV7-2	.	TRBJ2-1	.	TGTGCCAGCAGCTTAAATGGGGTAGCTTACAATGAGCAGTTCTTC	CASSLNGVAYNEQFF
TRBV20-1	.	TRBJ1-4	.	TGCAGTGCCGACTCGACAGGTGGGGGAAAACTGTTTTTT	CSADSTGGGKLFF
TRBV5-4	few	TRBJ2-7	TRBD1	TGTGCCAGCAGCGGGACAGGGGCCACCTACGAGCAGTACTTC	CASSGTGATYEQYF
TRBV30	.	TRBJ2-7	TRBD1	TGTGCCTGGAAACCCGGGACAGGGTCCGCCTACGAGCAGTACTTC	CAWKPGTGSAYEQYF
TRBV2	once	TRBJ2-1	.	TGTGCCAGCCGCTCCGGCTACAATGAGCAGTTCTTC	CASRSGYNEQFF
TRBV5-6	.	TRBJ2-3	TRBD1	TGTGCCAGCAGCCCGGCAGGGGGCCTGGGAACAGATACGCAGTATTTT	CASSPAGGLGTDTQYF
TRBV6-5	few	TRBJ2-2	TRBD1	TGTGCCAGCAGCTCCGGGACAGGGGACACCGGGGAGCTGTTTTTT	CASSSGTGDTGELFF
TRBV6-2/TRBV6-3	.	TRBJ2-5	.	TGTGCCAGCAGGAAAGACAGGACCCAAGAGACCCAGTACTTC	CASRKDRTQETQYF
TRBV25-1	.	TRBJ2-1	.	TGTGCCAGCAGTGGAACGGGGGCCTCCTACAATGAGCAGTTCTTC	CASSGTGASYNEQFF
TRBV19	.	TRBJ1-5	.	TGTGCCAGTAGTACGACGAAGAATCAGCCCCAGCATTTT	CASSTTKNQPQHF
TRBV7-2	.	TRBJ1-3	.	TGTGCCAGCAGCTCCGCAATACTTCGGGACTCTGGAAACACCATATATTTT	CASSSAILRDSGNTIYF
TRBV21-1	.	TRBJ2-1	.	TGTGCCAGCAGCACCTTCCTAGCGGGGGCCTACAATGAGCAGTTCTTC	CASSTFLAGAYNEQFF
TRBV9	once	TRBJ1-3	.	TGTGCCAGCAGCGGCACCGGGACGTTAGGCTCTGGAAACACCATATATTTT	CASSGTGTLGSGNTIYF
TRBV18	.	TRBJ2-3	.	TGTGCCAGCTCACGCGAACGGGGCGTGAAAACAGATACGCAGTATTTT	CASSRERGVKTDTQYF
TRBV6-1	.	TRBJ1-1	.	TGTGCCAGCAGCCAGACCTACCCGGGCTTAAACACTGAAGCTTTCTTT	CASSQTYPGLNTEAFF
TRBV20-1	.	TRBJ2-7	.	TGCAGTGCTAGTGGGCAGTCCTACTCCTACGAGCAGTACTTC	CSASGQSYSYEQYF